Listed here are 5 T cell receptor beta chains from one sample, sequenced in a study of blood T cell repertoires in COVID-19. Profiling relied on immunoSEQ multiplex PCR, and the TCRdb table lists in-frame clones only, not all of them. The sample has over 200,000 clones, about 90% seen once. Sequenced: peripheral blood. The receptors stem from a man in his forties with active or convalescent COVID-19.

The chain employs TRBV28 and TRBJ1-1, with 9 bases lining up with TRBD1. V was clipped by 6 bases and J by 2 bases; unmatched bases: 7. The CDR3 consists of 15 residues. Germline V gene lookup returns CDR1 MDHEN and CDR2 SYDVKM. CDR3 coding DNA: TGTGCCAGCAGGAACACAGGGGGCGCTAACACTGAAGCTTTCTTT. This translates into CASRNTGGANTEAFF.

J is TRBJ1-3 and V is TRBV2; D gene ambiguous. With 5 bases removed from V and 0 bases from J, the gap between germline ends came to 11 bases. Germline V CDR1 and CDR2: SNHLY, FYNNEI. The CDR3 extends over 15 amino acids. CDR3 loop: CASSTDLYSGNTIYF. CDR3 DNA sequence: TGTGCCAGCAGTACGGACTTATACTCTGGAAACACCATATATTTT.

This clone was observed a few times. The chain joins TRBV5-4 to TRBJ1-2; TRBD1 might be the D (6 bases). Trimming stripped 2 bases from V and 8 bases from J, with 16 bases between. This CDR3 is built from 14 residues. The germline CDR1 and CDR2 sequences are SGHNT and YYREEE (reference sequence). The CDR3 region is CASSFRQQGLGYTF. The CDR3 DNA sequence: TGTGCCAGCAGCTTCCGGCAACAGGGTTTGGGCTACACCTTC. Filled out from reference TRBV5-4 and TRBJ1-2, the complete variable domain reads ETGVTQSPTHLIKTRGQQVTLRCSSQSGHNTVSWYQQALGQGPQFIFQYYREEENGRGNFPPRFSGLQFPNYSSELNVNALELDDSALYLCASSFRQQGLGYTFGSGTRLTVV.

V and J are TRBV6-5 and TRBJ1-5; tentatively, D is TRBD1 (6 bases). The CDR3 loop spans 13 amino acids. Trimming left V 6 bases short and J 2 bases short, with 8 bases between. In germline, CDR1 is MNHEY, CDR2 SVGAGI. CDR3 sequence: CASRQGGNQPQHF. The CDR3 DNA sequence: TGTGCCAGCAGACAGGGTGGCAATCAGCCCCAGCATTTT.

The CDR3 DNA sequence: TGCGCCAGCAGTGAAGTCGGGGGGCGGTGGGACAATGAGCAGTTCTTC. As protein: CASSEVGGRWDNEQFF. This sequence joins TRBV10-1 and TRBJ2-1; TRBD2 might be the D (7 bases). Between the trimmed V and J ends, which lost 3 bases and 5 bases, there was a span of 17 bases. From germline, CDR1 is WNHNN and CDR2 SYGVQD (reference sequence). The CDR3 covers 16 residues.